This entry is about one T cell receptor beta chain. Its antigen remains unidentified. This CDR3 is 15 amino acids long. Germline values: CDR1 SGHVS, CDR2 FNYEAQ. This record comes from a study of CXCR3-negative and CXCR3-positive naive CD8 T cells. Study-wide results and caveats: Both naive subsets carried similar amounts of surface CD5, so TCR strength was inferred from TRB CDR3 properties. TRB CDR3s of CXCR3-positive naive cells were more hydrophobic than those of CXCR3-negative naive cells. Memory, not naive, CXCR3-negative and CXCR3-positive cells differed in TRBV-TRBJ usage.

Each TRB cDNA library was prepared by 5' RACE (with UMI labels). TCRdb reworked the 5' RACE reads into one entry per CDR3 protein, no DNA. The sample is made up of over 150,000 distinct CDR3 sequences, and the top ten hold approximately 0.5% of it. CD45RO-CCR7+CD27+CD95- was the phenotype of naive CD8+ T cells. The sequenced sample consisted of naive CXCR3+ CD8+ T cells from blood. This sample's subset: CD45RO-CCR7+CD27+CD95- naive CD8+ T cells expressing CXCR3 (TNR3+). This receptor was identified in a human donor in good health. Some clones in this sample may be carry-over from other donors' samples. The rearrangement links TRBV7-6 to TRBJ2-7; TCRdb outputs TRBD2, but without DNA this stays unchecked. The CDR3 loop reads CASSVGSLSSYEQYF.